The following is a T cell receptor (beta chain) sequence with its context. Its cognate antigen is unknown. Other nucleotide sequences in the sample specify the same CDR3. The CDR3 has 13 residues. The germline gives CDR1 LGHDT, CDR2 YNNKEL (reference sequence). The ends were cut back, 2 bases at V and 2 bases at J, with 5 bases in the middle. Assay used: immunoSEQ multiplex PCR; TCRdb lists only in-frame clones, some missing. The table lists about 120,000 clones, just over 90% of them singletons. This sample stems from a study of T cell responses to AZD1222 COVID-19 vaccine. Study findings and constraints: Just 6 or 7 AZD1222 recipients were seropositive at baseline. The breadth and depth of Spike-specific TCRs increased once two AZD1222 doses had been given.

Here the sequenced sample was peripheral blood, taken 28 days after the second AZD1222 dose. The sequence was collected from an adult who received the AZD1222 COVID-19 vaccine. The genes are TRBV3-1 (or the pseudogene TRBV3-2) and TRBJ2-3; D unresolved. CDR3 residues: CASSQIITDTQYF. The CDR3 DNA reads TGTGCCAGCAGCCAAATTATCACAGATACGCAGTATTTT.